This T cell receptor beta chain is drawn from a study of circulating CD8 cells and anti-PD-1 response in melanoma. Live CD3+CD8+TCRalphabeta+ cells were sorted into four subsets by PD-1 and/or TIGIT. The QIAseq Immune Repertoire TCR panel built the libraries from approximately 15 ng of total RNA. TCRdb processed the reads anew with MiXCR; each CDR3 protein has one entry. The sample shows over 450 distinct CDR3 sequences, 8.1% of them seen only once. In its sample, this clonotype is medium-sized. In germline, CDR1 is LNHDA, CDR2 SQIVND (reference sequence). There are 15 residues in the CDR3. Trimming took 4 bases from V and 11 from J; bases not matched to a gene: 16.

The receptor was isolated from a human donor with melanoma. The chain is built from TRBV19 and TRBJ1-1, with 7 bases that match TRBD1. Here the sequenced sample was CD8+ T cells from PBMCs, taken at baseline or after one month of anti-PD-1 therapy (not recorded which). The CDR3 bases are TGTGCCAGTAGTACCGGACAGGAACGACGCGCCGGGGCTTTCTTT. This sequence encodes CASSTGQERRAGAFF. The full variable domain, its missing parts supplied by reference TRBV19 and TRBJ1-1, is DGGITQSPKYLFRKEGQNVTLSCEQNLNHDAMYWYRQDPGQGLRLIYYSQIVNDFQKGDIAEGYSVSREKKESFPLTVTSAQKNPTAFYLCASSTGQERRAGAFFGQGTRLTVV.